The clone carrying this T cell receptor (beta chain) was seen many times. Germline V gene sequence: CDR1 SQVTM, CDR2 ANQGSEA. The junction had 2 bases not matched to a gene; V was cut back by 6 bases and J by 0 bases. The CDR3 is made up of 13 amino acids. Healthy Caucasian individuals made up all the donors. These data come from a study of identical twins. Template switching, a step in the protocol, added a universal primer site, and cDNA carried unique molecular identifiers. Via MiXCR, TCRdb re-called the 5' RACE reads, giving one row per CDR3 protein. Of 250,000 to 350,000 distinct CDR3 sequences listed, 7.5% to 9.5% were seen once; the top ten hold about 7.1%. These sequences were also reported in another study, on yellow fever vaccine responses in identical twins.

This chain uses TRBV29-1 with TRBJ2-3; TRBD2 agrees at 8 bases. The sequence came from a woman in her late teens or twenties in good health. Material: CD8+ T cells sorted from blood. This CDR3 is CSVLAGSTDTQYF. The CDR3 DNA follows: TGCAGCGTATTAGCGGGGAGCACAGATACGCAGTATTTT.